The subject of this entry is one T cell receptor beta chain. The antigen is undetermined. The length of the CDR3 is 14 residues. Trimming at V came to 6 bases and at J to 1 base, leaving 6 bases not matched to a gene. Germline CDR1 is MNHEY and CDR2 is SMNVEV (reference sequence). Data came from immunoSEQ multiplex PCR; TCRdb stores just in-frame clones and leaves some out. The sample yields fewer than 250,000 clones, roughly 86% seen once. This record comes from a study of cytomegalovirus exposure and HLA in healthy donors. Whole-study results and caveats: Per published reports, the classifier diagnosed cytomegalovirus status with high specificity and sensitivity.

Sample: PBMCs. V usage is TRBV27 and J usage is TRBJ2-7; 7 bases map to TRBD1. The TCR originated in a woman aged 18-30 years in good health and CMV-seronegative. CDR3 residues: CASRITGVSYEQYF. The CDR3 bases are TGTGCCAGCAGAATCACAGGGGTTTCCTACGAGCAGTACTTC.